The 23 T cell receptor beta chains reported below all come from one sample, sequenced in a study of blood T cells in healthy people across ages. Through a sample-barcoded 5' primer and a J-beta primer mix, a second PCR was run for about 6 to 12 cycles. MiXCR, applied by TCRdb to the 5' RACE reads, yields one record per CDR3 protein. Of almost 800,000 distinct CDR3 sequences in the sample, nearly 60% were seen once. Sequences were obtained from blood. The source is a man aged 30-40 years in good health.

This clonotype was seen more than once but under ten times. The chain links TRBV29-1 to TRBJ1-2, with TRBD1 matching 9 bases. This CDR3 contains 14 residues. The germline gives CDR1 SQVTM, CDR2 ANQGSEA. Trimming removed 4 bases from V and 4 bases from J; junction bases left unmatched: 7. This CDR3 reads CSVGADRGSYGYTF. Here the CDR3 DNA reads TGCAGCGTTGGGGCGGACAGGGGCTCCTATGGCTACACCTTC.

In this sample, this clonotype turned up a few times. This rearrangement joins TRBV5-4 to TRBJ1-2; TRBD1 might be the D (5 bases). CDR1 is SGHNT, CDR2 YYREEE, per germline (reference sequence). The CDR3 is 16 residues long. V was pared by 3 bases and J by 7 bases, with 22 bases between. CDR3 nucleotides: TGTGCCAGCAGCTCTAATCGAGGGGAAGGCCCTGGTGGCTACACCTTC. Translation: CASSSNRGEGPGGYTF.

V is TRBV5-4 and J is TRBJ2-7; weak D call: TRBD2 (6 bases). CDR1 and CDR2 from the germline V gene are SGHNT and YYREEE (reference sequence). The germline V and J ends were trimmed by 2 bases and 4 bases, with 16 bases remaining between them. This CDR3 region has 15 residues. The CDR3 protein is CASSLWATGGYEQYF. CDR3 bases: TGTGCCAGCAGCTTATGGGCTACCGGGGGATACGAGCAGTACTTC.

Regarding this clonotype: The junction does not match germline at one end; this may be a read error. CDR3 sequence: CATSEWGVQETQYF. The CDR3 coding sequence is TGTGCCACCAGTGAGTGGGGGGTCCAAGAGACCCAGTATTTC. The rearrangement joins TRBV24-1 to TRBJ2-5; perhaps TRBD2 as D (6 bases). Germline V gene sequence: CDR1 KGHDR, CDR2 SFDVKD. The CDR3 has 14 amino acids.

This clonotype was detected a few times. The chain carries TRBV24-1 and TRBJ2-3; 8 nucleotides line up with TRBD2. With 3 bases clipped from V and 1 base from J, the junction kept 8 bases outside the gene matches. Germline V lookup: CDR1 KGHDR, CDR2 SFDVKD. This CDR3 is built from 17 residues. CDR3 amino acids: CATSDRRLAGRTDTQYF. The CDR3 coding sequence is TGTGCCACCAGTGATCGGCGCCTAGCGGGCCGCACAGATACGCAGTATTTT.

The rearrangement uses TRBV7-2 and TRBJ2-5, with 9 bases that match TRBD2. The length of the CDR3 is 16 residues. The V gene's germline CDR1 is SGHTA and CDR2 FQGNSA. Trimming at V came to 5 bases and at J to 5 bases, leaving 12 bases not matched to a gene. Here the CDR3 reads CASSGGVAGVRETQYF. The CDR3 DNA is TGTGCCAGCAGCGGAGGGGTAGCGGGAGTAAGGGAGACCCAGTACTTC.

This chain links TRBV12-3 or TRBV12-4 with TRBJ2-4, with 9 bases lining up with TRBD2. The J call may be mistaken, given a closer DNA end match to TRBJ2-7. This CDR3 comprises 13 residues. CDR3 loop: CASSSGGFGEQYF. For the CDR3, the DNA is TGTGCCAGCAGTAGCGGGGGGTTCGGCGAGCAGTACTTC.

The rearrangement links TRBV9 to TRBJ2-1; a possible D gene is TRBD2 (6 bases). V was pared by 7 bases and J by 6 bases, with 26 bases between. Germline V lookup: CDR1 SGDLS, CDR2 YYNGEE. The CDR3 runs to 17 residues. The CDR3 protein is CASLPSASSEHSNEQFF. The DNA of the CDR3 is TGTGCCAGCCTTCCCTCAGCCTCTAGCGAACATTCCAATGAGCAGTTCTTC.

This clonotype appeared a few times. The rearrangement joins TRBV7-3 to TRBJ2-1, with 8 nucleotides matching TRBD2. The CDR3 covers 16 residues. Trimming at V came to 0 bases and at J to 4 bases, leaving 5 bases not matched to a gene. CDR1 is SGHTA, CDR2 FQGTGA, per germline. Here the CDR3 DNA reads TGTGCCAGCAGCTTAACGTTCACTAGCGGTTACAATGAGCAGTTCTTC. Translated, it gives CASSLTFTSGYNEQFF.

The gene calls are TRBV5-1 and TRBJ2-3; TRBD2 matches 7 bases. CDR3 size: 15 residues. The germline V gene has CDR1 SGHRS and CDR2 YFSETQ. V lost 4 bases to trimming and J lost 6 bases; unmatched junction nucleotides: 11. The CDR3 coding sequence is TGCGCCAGCAGCCTAGGAACTAGCGAGATGGATACGCAGTATTTT. Its translation is CASSLGTSEMDTQYF.

The chain carries TRBV4-2 and TRBJ2-1; D is possibly TRBD2 (7 bases). Looked up from germline, CDR1 is LGHNA and CDR2 is YNFKEQ. V gave up 4 bases and J gave up 7 bases, with 17 bases separating them. This CDR3 contains 15 residues. The CDR3 DNA reads as TGTGCCAGCAGCCCGTACGAGGGGGAGGGGAATGAGCAGTTCTTC. Protein product: CASSPYEGEGNEQFF.

A few counts support this clonotype. The chain combines TRBV7-2 with TRBJ2-7; 9 bases align to TRBD1. Germline V gene lookup returns CDR1 SGHTA and CDR2 FQGNSA. V shed 3 bases, J shed 6 bases, and the junction held 6 bases outside the gene matches. The CDR3 has 14 amino acids. The CDR3, as DNA: TGTGCCAGCAGCTTTGGGACAGGGCTCACCGAGCAGTACTTC. Protein product: CASSFGTGLTEQYF.

The rearrangement links TRBV15 to TRBJ1-5; 10 positions agree with TRBD1. V shed 2 bases, J shed 6 bases, and the junction held 7 bases outside the gene matches. Germline assignment: CDR1 LNHNV and CDR2 YYDKDF (reference sequence). The CDR3 is 16 amino acids. In DNA, the CDR3 is TGTGCCACCAGCAGAAAACGACAGGGGGCTGGTCAGCCCCAGCATTTT. Translation: CATSRKRQGAGQPQHF.

The rearrangement links TRBV9 to TRBJ2-1, with 9 bases aligning to TRBD1. CDR3 length: 15 amino acids. The V gene's germline CDR1 is SGDLS and CDR2 YYNGEE. After removal of 4 bases from V and 6 bases from J, the junction contained 8 bases not matched to a gene. CDR3 DNA: TGTGCCAGCAGCTCCGGGGACAGGGTCCCCAATGAGCAGTTCTTC. Translating it yields CASSSGDRVPNEQFF.

The chain is built from TRBV29-1 and TRBJ1-2; no definite D call. The CDR3 spans 12 residues. Germline V lookup: CDR1 SQVTM, CDR2 ANQGSEA. Trimming stripped 2 bases from V and 4 bases from J, with 8 bases between. This CDR3 reads CSVEQRLYGYTF. The DNA for the CDR3 is TGCAGCGTTGAACAGCGCCTCTATGGCTACACCTTC.

Ten or more counts support this clonotype. The rearrangement uses TRBV6-4 and TRBJ2-3; D ambiguous. This CDR3 has 13 amino acids. Trimming left V 4 bases short and J 0 bases short, with 5 bases between. The germline V gene has CDR1 MRHNA and CDR2 SNTAGT. CDR3 region: CASSGGSTDTQYF. The CDR3 DNA reads TGTGCCAGCAGTGGCGGTAGCACAGATACGCAGTATTTT.

This rearrangement joins TRBV6-5 to TRBJ2-4, with a tentative D call TRBD1 (6 bases). The assigned J gene may be wrong: the sequence end matches TRBJ2-7 better. This CDR3 spans 13 amino acids. Germline V gene lookup returns CDR1 MNHEY and CDR2 SVGAGI. The DNA of the CDR3 is TGTGCCAGCTCAGGGGAACCCACCTACGAGCAGTACTTC. As protein: CASSGEPTYEQYF.

The V call is TRBV7-2, the J call TRBJ2-3, with a weak D call TRBD1 (7 bases). The germline V and J ends were trimmed by 5 bases and 2 bases, with 20 bases remaining between them. Looked up from germline, CDR1 is SGHTA and CDR2 is FQGNSA. The CDR3 has 17 amino acids. The CDR3 nucleotides read TGTGCCAGCAGCCTGGGGGGACCGGGACAGCACACAGATACGCAGTATTTT. Translation gives CASSLGGPGQHTDTQYF.

The chain has TRBV6-2 or TRBV6-3 and TRBJ2-4; 9 bases agree with TRBD1. CDR3 length: 18 residues. With 2 bases clipped from V and 3 bases from J, the junction kept 11 bases outside the gene matches. Germline CDR1 is MNHEY and CDR2 is SVGEGT. CDR3 region: CASSYAPGQGPSKNIQYF. DNA of the CDR3: TGTGCCAGCAGTTACGCCCCGGGACAGGGCCCCAGCAAAAACATTCAGTACTTC.

V and J are TRBV20-1 and TRBJ2-3; D is ambiguous. Trimming took off 3 bases at V and 5 bases at J, with 9 bases between the two ends. CDR1 is DFQATT and CDR2 is SNEGSKA in the germline V gene (reference sequence). This CDR3 has 12 residues. The CDR3 DNA sequence: TGCAGTGCTAGGGTTTCTAGAGATACGCAGTATTTT. Translated: CSARVSRDTQYF.

The V gene is TRBV12-3 or TRBV12-4, the J gene TRBJ2-1, with 7 bases identical to TRBD2. The V segment lost 3 bases and the J segment 13 bases; nucleotides outside the gene matches: 12. The CDR3 totals 14 residues. The CDR3 loop is CASSFYSGGETQFF. CDR3 DNA sequence: TGTGCCAGCAGTTTCTATTCGGGGGGAGAGACCCAGTTCTTC.

This sequence joins TRBV28 and TRBJ2-4; 7 bases agree with TRBD2. The J call is doubtful: the DNA matches TRBJ2-7 better. The CDR3 extends over 16 amino acids. CDR1 and CDR2 (germline): MDHEN, SYDVKM. For the CDR3, the DNA is TGTGCCAGCAGTCCCGCCTCGGGGGGTAGTGCCTACGAGCAGTACTTC. This sequence encodes CASSPASGGSAYEQYF.

The chain couples TRBV12-5 to TRBJ2-3, with D possibly TRBD1 on 6 matching bases. From germline, CDR1 is LGHNT and CDR2 FRNRAP. This CDR3 is 14 amino acids long. Trimming removed 9 bases from V and 4 bases from J, with 17 bases in between. The CDR3 sequence: CASFRDILPDTQYF. The DNA of the CDR3 is TGTGCTAGCTTCCGGGACATCTTGCCAGATACGCAGTATTTT.